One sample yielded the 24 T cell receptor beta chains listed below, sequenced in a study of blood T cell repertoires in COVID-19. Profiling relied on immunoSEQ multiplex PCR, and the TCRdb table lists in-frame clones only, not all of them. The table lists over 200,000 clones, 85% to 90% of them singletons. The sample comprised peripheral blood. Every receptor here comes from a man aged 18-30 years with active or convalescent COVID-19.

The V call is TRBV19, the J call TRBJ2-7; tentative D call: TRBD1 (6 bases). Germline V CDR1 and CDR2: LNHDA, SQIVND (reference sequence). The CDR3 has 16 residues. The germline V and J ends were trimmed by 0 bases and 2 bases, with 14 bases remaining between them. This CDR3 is CASSIDRAGDAYEQYF. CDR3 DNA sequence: TGTGCCAGTAGTATAGATCGGGCAGGGGATGCCTACGAGCAGTACTTC. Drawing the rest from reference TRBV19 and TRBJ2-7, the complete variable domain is DGGITQSPKYLFRKEGQNVTLSCEQNLNHDAMYWYRQDPGQGLRLIYYSQIVNDFQKGDIAEGYSVSREKKESFPLTVTSAQKNPTAFYLCASSIDRAGDAYEQYFGPGTRLTVT.

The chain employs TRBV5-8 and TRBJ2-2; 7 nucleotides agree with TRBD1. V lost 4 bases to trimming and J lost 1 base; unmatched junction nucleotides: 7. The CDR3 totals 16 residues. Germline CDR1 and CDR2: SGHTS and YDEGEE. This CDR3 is CASSPDREGNTGELFF. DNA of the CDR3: TGTGCCAGCAGCCCAGACAGGGAAGGGAACACCGGGGAGCTGTTTTTT.

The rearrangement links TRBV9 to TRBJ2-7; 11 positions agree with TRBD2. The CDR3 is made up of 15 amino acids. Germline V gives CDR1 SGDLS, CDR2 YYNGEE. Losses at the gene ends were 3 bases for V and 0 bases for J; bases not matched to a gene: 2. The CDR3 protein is CASSAGTSGSYEQYF. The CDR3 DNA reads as TGTGCCAGCAGCGCCGGGACTAGCGGCTCCTACGAGCAGTACTTC.

The CDR3 nucleotides read TGTGCCAGCAGTTACTCCTCTAGCGGGAGCTCCTACGAGCAGTACTTC. The encoded protein is CASSYSSSGSSYEQYF. This chain links TRBV6-6 with TRBJ2-7; 10 bases are a match to TRBD2. This CDR3 has 16 residues. The junction had 2 bases not matched to a gene; V was cut back by 0 bases and J by 0 bases. CDR1 is MNHNY, CDR2 SVGAGI, per germline (reference sequence).

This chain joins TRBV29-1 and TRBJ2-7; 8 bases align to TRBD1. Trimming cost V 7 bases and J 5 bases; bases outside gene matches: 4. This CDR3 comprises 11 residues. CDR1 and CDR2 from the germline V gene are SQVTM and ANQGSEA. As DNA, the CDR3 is TGCAGCGCCCGACAGGGGAACGAGCAGTACTTC. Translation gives CSARQGNEQYF.

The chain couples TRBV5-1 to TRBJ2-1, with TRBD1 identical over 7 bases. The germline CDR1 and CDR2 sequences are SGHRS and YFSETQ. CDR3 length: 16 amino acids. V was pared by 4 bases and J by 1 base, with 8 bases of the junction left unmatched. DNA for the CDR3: TGCGCCAGCAGCATAACGGAACAGGGGTCCTACAATGAGCAGTTCTTC. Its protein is CASSITEQGSYNEQFF.

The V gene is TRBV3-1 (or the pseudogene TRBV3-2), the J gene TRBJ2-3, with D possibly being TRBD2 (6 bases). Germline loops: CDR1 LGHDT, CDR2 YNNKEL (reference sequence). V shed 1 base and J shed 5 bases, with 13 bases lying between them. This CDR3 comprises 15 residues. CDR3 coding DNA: TGTGCCAGCAGCCAAGGCGCCCTGGGGGGAGATACGCAGTATTTT. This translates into CASSQGALGGDTQYF.

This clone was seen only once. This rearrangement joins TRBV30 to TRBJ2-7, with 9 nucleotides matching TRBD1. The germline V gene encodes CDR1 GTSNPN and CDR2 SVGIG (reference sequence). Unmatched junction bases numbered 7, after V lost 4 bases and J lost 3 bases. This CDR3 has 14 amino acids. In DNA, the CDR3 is TGTGCCTGGACCACCGGGACAGGGCTCTACGAGCAGTACTTC. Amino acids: CAWTTGTGLYEQYF.

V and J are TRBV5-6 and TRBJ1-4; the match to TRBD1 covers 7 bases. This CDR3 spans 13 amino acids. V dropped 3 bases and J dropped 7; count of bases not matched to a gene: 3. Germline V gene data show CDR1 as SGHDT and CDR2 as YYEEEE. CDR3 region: CASSSGTAEKLFF. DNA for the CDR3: TGTGCCAGCAGCTCCGGGACAGCTGAAAAACTGTTTTTT.

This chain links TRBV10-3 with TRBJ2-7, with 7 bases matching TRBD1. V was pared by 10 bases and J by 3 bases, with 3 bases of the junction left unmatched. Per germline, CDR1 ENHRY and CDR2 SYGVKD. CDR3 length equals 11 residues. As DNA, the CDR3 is TGTGCCACACGGGACAGCTACGAGCAGTACTTC. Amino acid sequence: CATRDSYEQYF.

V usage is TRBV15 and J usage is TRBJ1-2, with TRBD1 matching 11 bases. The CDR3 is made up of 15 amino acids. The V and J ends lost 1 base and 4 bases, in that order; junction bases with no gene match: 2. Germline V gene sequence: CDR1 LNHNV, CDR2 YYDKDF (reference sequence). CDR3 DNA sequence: TGTGCCACCAGCAGAGGGGGGACAGGGGGCTATGGCTACACCTTC. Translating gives CATSRGGTGGYGYTF.

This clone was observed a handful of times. The CDR3 DNA sequence: TGCGCCAGCGGGGGACTAGCGGGAGATTCCTACAATGAGCAGTTCTTC. Its translation: CASGGLAGDSYNEQFF. This chain connects TRBV10-1 to TRBJ2-1; 14 bases are a match to TRBD2. The CDR3 length is 16 residues. The germline gives CDR1 WNHNN, CDR2 SYGVQD (reference sequence). V was pared by 8 bases and J by 1 base, with 4 bases of the junction left unmatched.

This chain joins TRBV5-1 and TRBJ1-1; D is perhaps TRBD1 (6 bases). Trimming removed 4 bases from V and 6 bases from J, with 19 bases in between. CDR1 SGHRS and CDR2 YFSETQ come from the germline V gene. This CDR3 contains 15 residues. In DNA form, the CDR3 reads TGCGCCAGCAGCATCCTACAGGGCGGAAGGCCTGAAGCTTTCTTT. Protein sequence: CASSILQGGRPEAFF.

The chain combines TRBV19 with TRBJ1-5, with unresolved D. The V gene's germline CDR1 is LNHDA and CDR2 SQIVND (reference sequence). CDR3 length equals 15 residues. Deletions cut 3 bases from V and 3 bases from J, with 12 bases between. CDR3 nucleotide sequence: TGTGCCAGTAGTATCGATCAGATTGACAATCAGCCCCAGCATTTT. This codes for CASSIDQIDNQPQHF.

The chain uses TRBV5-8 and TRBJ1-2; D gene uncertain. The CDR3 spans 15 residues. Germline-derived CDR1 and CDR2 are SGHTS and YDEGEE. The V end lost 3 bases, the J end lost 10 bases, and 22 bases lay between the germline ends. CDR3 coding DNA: TGTGCCAGCAGCTGGATGGGAGGGAAGTCGCGGGACTACACCTTC. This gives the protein CASSWMGGKSRDYTF.

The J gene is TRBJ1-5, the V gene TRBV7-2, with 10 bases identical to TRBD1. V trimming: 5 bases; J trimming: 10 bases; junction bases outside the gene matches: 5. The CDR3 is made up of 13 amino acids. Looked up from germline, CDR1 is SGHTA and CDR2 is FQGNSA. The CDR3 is CASSPDRGSPQHF. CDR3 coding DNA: TGTGCCAGCAGCCCGGACAGGGGGTCTCCCCAGCATTTT.

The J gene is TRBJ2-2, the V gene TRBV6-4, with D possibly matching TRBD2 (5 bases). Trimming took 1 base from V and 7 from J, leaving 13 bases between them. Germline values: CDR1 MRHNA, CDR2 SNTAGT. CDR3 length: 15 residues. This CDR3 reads CASSDLGSARGELFF. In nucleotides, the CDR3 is TGTGCCAGCAGTGACTTGGGGAGCGCCCGCGGGGAGCTGTTTTTT.

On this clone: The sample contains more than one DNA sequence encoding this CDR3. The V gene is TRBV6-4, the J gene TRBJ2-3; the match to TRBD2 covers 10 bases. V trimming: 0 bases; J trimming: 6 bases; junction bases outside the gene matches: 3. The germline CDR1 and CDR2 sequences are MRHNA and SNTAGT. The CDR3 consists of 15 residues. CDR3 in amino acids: CASSDSASGSDTQYF. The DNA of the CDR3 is TGTGCCAGCAGTGACTCTGCTAGCGGGAGTGATACGCAGTATTTT.

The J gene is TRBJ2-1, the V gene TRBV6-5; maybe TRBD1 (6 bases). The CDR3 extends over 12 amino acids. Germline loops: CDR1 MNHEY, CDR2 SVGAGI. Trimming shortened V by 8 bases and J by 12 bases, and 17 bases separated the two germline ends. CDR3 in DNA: TGTGCCAGCTGGGGGCCCTATCCTCGGCAGTTCTTC. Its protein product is CASWGPYPRQFF.

The DNA of the CDR3 is TGTGCCAGCAGTTACGACACCCAAGATAATGAAAAACTGTTTTTT. Amino acid sequence: CASSYDTQDNEKLFF. This chain joins TRBV6-2 or TRBV6-3 and TRBJ1-4; D is unclear. CDR3 length equals 15 residues. The V end was cut by 2 bases, the J end by 4 bases, with 11 bases between. Looked up from germline, CDR1 is MNHEY and CDR2 is SVGEGT.

CDR3 in amino acids: CASSYQGGLAGDTQYF. CDR3 nucleotide sequence: TGTGCCAGCAGCTACCAGGGGGGACTAGCGGGAGATACGCAGTATTTT. This chain links TRBV7-3 with TRBJ2-3; 12 nucleotides line up with TRBD2. Trimming at V came to 4 bases and at J to 5 bases, leaving 7 bases not matched to a gene. In germline, CDR1 is SGHTA, CDR2 FQGTGA. This CDR3 region has 16 residues.

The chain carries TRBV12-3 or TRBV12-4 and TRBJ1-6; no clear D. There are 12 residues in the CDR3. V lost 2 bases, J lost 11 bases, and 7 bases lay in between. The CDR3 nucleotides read TGTGCCAGCAGTTTATGGCTTACACCCCTCCACTTT. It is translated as CASSLWLTPLHF.

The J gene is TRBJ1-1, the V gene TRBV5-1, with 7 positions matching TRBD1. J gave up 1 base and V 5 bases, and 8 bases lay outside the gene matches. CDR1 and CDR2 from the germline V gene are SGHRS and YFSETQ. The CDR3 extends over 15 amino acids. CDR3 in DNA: TGCGCCAGCAGACAGGGGAGAGTTACGAACACTGAAGCTTTCTTT. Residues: CASRQGRVTNTEAFF.

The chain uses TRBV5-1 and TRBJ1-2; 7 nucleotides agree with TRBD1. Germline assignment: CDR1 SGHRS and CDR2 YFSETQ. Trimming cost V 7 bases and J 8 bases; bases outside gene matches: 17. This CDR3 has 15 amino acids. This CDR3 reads CASQTGSEMFGGYTF. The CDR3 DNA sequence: TGCGCCAGCCAGACAGGGAGTGAGATGTTCGGGGGCTACACCTTC.